Below, 21 T cell receptor beta chains from the same sample are listed, as sequenced in a study of T cells in Graves' hyperthyroidism and ophthalmopathy. TCR beta CDR3 sequences were amplified from RNA transcripts. The TCR CDR3 first-round RT-PCR relied on the HTBI primer set. From the multiplex PCR reads, TCRdb called clonotypes with MiXCR, one entry per CDR3 protein. The sample holds some 560,000 distinct CDR3 sequences, 15% to 19% seen once. The sample comprised blood. The source is a woman aged 30 to 39 with Graves' hyperthyroidism.

The V and J genes are TRBV7-9 and TRBJ1-1, with D hard to call. V dropped 0 bases and J dropped 6 bases, with 11 bases sitting between them. The CDR3 is 14 amino acids. Per the germline V gene, CDR1 is SEHNR and CDR2 is FQNEAQ (reference sequence). CDR3 region: CASSLALPGSEAFF. CDR3 coding DNA: TGTGCCAGCAGCTTAGCGCTTCCGGGGTCTGAAGCTTTCTTT.

In this sample, this clonotype turned up a few times. This chain links TRBV4-2 with TRBJ2-7; D might be TRBD1 or TRBD2, each matching 5 bases. CDR3 size: 16 residues. Trimming took off 3 bases at V and 2 bases at J, with 17 bases between the two ends. Per the germline V gene, CDR1 is LGHNA and CDR2 is YNFKEQ. In DNA, the CDR3 is TGTGCCAGCAGCCAGGCCACCCGGGACGGAGCCTACGAGCAGTACTTC. Translating gives CASSQATRDGAYEQYF.

This clonotype came up a few times. This could be a read error, since a much larger clone is one nucleotide away. The chain combines TRBV28 with TRBJ2-1, with 8 bases aligning to TRBD1. Germline-derived CDR1 and CDR2 are MDHEN and SYDVKM. V trimming: 6 bases; J trimming: 5 bases; junction bases outside the gene matches: 3. CDR3 length equals 13 residues. CDR3 sequence: CASRAQGDNEQFF. The CDR3, as DNA: TGTGCCAGCAGGGCACAGGGGGACAATGAGCAGTTCTTC.

This clonotype was seen ten or more times. The rearrangement links TRBV28 to TRBJ1-4; D gene uncertain. The V and J ends lost 6 bases and 5 bases respectively, with 13 bases between them. The CDR3 covers 14 residues. Germline-derived CDR1 and CDR2 are MDHEN and SYDVKM. The CDR3 sequence: CASSLLGANEKLFF. For the CDR3, the DNA is TGTGCCAGCAGCCTACTTGGCGCAAATGAAAAACTGTTTTTT.

This clonotype was observed a few times. The V call is TRBV9, the J call TRBJ1-1; the D is unclear. Trimming removed 4 bases from V and 7 bases from J, with 14 bases in between. The length of the CDR3 is 13 residues. Germline assignment: CDR1 SGDLS and CDR2 YYNGEE. The CDR3 here is CASSPVVRSEAFF. CDR3 DNA sequence: TGTGCCAGCAGCCCCGTCGTTAGGAGTGAAGCTTTCTTT.

Only a few counts were recorded for this clonotype. The J gene is TRBJ2-7, the V gene TRBV27, with a weak D call TRBD1 (5 bases). Germline-derived CDR1 and CDR2 are MNHEY and SMNVEV (reference sequence). This CDR3 contains 13 residues. V was trimmed by 5 bases and J by 3 bases, leaving 11 bases between them. In nucleotides, the CDR3 is TGTGCCAGCAGTCCAAAAACAGGCTACGAGCAGTACTTC. The encoded protein is CASSPKTGYEQYF.

The chain employs TRBV5-8 and TRBJ2-5, with no clear D. The CDR3 runs to 14 residues. Per the germline V gene, CDR1 is SGHTS and CDR2 is YDEGEE. V was trimmed by 0 bases and J by 7 bases, leaving 13 bases between them. The CDR3 DNA is TGTGCCAGCAGCTTGGCGGCAGGCAAAATGACCCAGTACTTC. It specifies CASSLAAGKMTQYF.

Only one count was recorded for this clonotype. This sequence joins TRBV7-8 and TRBJ1-2; D is uncertain. V was trimmed by 6 bases and J by 1 base, leaving 18 bases between them. From germline, CDR1 is SGHVS and CDR2 FQNEAQ. There are 16 residues in the CDR3. Here the CDR3 reads CASSRTGGSLNYGYTF. The CDR3 DNA is TGTGCCAGCAGTCGGACGGGCGGGAGCCTTAACTATGGCTACACCTTC.

This clonotype was detected ten times or more. This chain uses TRBV5-1 with TRBJ1-4; 7 nucleotides align to TRBD1. The trim removed 3 bases at V and 8 bases at J, leaving 10 bases unmatched. There are 15 residues in the CDR3. Germline CDR1 reads SGHRS; CDR2 reads YFSETQ. This CDR3 reads CASSYRGDRLEKLFF. The CDR3, as DNA: TGCGCCAGCAGCTACAGGGGCGATCGGTTGGAAAAACTGTTTTTT.

With respect to this clonotype: Given a much more abundant clone one base away, this may be a read error. The chain employs TRBV11-2 and TRBJ2-2, with no clear D. CDR3 length: 11 amino acids. Germline V gives CDR1 SGHAT, CDR2 FQNNGV. The CDR3 region is CASSLGVELSF. CDR3 DNA sequence: TGTGCCAGCAGCTTAGGTGTGGAGCTGTCTTTT.

The sample holds a few counts of this clonotype. The V and J genes are TRBV14 and TRBJ2-7; 10 bases are shared with TRBD2. V gave up 6 bases and J gave up 2 bases; unmatched junction bases: 10. Germline assignment: CDR1 SGHDN and CDR2 FVKESK. The CDR3 consists of 16 residues. CDR3 residues: CASSYGLAEGAYEQYF. The CDR3 DNA reads as TGTGCCAGCAGTTACGGACTAGCGGAGGGGGCCTACGAGCAGTACTTC.

This clonotype was picked up many times. The J gene is TRBJ1-1, the V gene TRBV29-1; D gene ambiguous. The CDR3 length is 13 residues. V gave up 3 bases and J gave up 4 bases, with 12 bases separating them. Germline V gene sequence: CDR1 SQVTM, CDR2 ANQGSEA. CDR3 nucleotide sequence: TGCAGCGTTGACCTAGGGTATTTCACTGAAGCTTTCTTT. It is translated as CSVDLGYFTEAFF.

Only a few counts were recorded for this clonotype. This rearrangement joins TRBV29-1 to TRBJ1-1, with D maybe TRBD1 (5 bases). V lost 7 bases and J 5 bases, leaving 14 bases between the germline ends. Germline V gives CDR1 SQVTM, CDR2 ANQGSEA. CDR3 length equals 12 residues. CDR3 residues: CSGRVLGTEAFF. As DNA, the CDR3 is TGCAGCGGCAGGGTTCTGGGGACTGAAGCTTTCTTT.

The gene calls are TRBV4-3 and TRBJ2-2; 9 bases fit TRBD2. The CDR3 runs to 17 residues. V lost 0 bases and J lost 4; bases outside the gene matches: 6. Germline V gene sequence: CDR1 LGHNA, CDR2 YSLEER. The CDR3 here is CASSQESGLASTGELFF. The CDR3 DNA reads TGCGCCAGCAGCCAAGAGTCTGGACTAGCGTCCACCGGGGAGCTGTTTTTT.

The V gene is TRBV5-1, the J gene TRBJ2-7, with D perhaps matching TRBD1 or TRBD2 (5 bases each). This CDR3 region has 15 residues. Germline lookup yields CDR1 SGHRS and CDR2 YFSETQ. V dropped 0 bases and J dropped 0 bases, with 10 bases sitting between them. For the CDR3, the DNA is TGCGCCAGCAGCTTGGTGGGGACGGTCTCCTACGAGCAGTACTTC. Encoded protein: CASSLVGTVSYEQYF. The full variable domain, rest sourced from reference TRBV5-1 and TRBJ2-7, is KAGVTQTPRYLIKTRGQQVTLSCSPISGHRSVSWYQQTPGQGLQFLFEYFSETQRNKGNFPGRFSGRQFSNSRSEMNVSTLELGDSALYLCASSLVGTVSYEQYFGPGTRLTVT.

This clonotype was counted ten times or more. The genes are TRBV7-2 and TRBJ2-1, with TRBD2 matching 9 bases. The ends lost 5 bases at V and 4 bases at J; junction bases unmatched: 6. This CDR3 has 15 residues. CDR1 is SGHTA and CDR2 is FQGNSA in the germline V gene. The CDR3 nucleotides read TGTGCCAGCAGCGTCCGACTAGCGGAGTACAATGAGCAGTTCTTC. The encoded protein is CASSVRLAEYNEQFF.

This clonotype was seen ten or more times. The chain has TRBV5-1 and TRBJ2-7; a weak D match, TRBD2 (6 bases). Looked up from germline, CDR1 is SGHRS and CDR2 is YFSETQ. This CDR3 spans 14 amino acids. The V end was cut by 5 bases, the J end by 1 base, with 13 bases between. In nucleotides, the CDR3 is TGCGCCAGCAGTTCGCGGGCGGGATCCTACGAGCAGTACTTC. As protein: CASSSRAGSYEQYF.

This clonotype was picked up many times. The chain is built from TRBV20-1 and TRBJ2-7; 8 bases line up with TRBD1. Germline V gives CDR1 DFQATT, CDR2 SNEGSKA (reference sequence). Trimming at V came to 0 bases and at J to 2 bases, leaving 3 bases not matched to a gene. The CDR3 runs to 14 residues. The CDR3 reads CSARDGTGTYEQYF. The CDR3 region has the DNA TGCAGTGCTAGAGACGGGACAGGAACCTACGAGCAGTACTTC.

In its sample, this clonotype was seen many times. The chain links TRBV7-9 to TRBJ2-3; 12 bases are a match to TRBD1. Germline V gene lookup returns CDR1 SEHNR and CDR2 FQNEAQ (reference sequence). This CDR3 spans 16 amino acids. Trimming at V came to 5 bases and at J to 6 bases, leaving 9 bases not matched to a gene. The CDR3 bases are TGTGCCAGCAGCCGACGGGACAGGGGGCAGATGGATACGCAGTATTTT. Protein product: CASSRRDRGQMDTQYF.

This clonotype was recorded many times. This chain uses TRBV12-3 or TRBV12-4 with TRBJ1-1, with 8 positions matching TRBD1. The CDR3 totals 16 residues. The V and J ends lost 2 bases and 1 base, in that order; junction bases with no gene match: 6. Here the CDR3 reads CASSLRTGTGNTEAFF. The CDR3 DNA is TGTGCCAGCAGTTTACGGACAGGGACGGGGAACACTGAAGCTTTCTTT.

The V and J genes are TRBV19 and TRBJ2-1; D is possibly TRBD1 or TRBD2 (7 bases each). The germline V gene has CDR1 LNHDA and CDR2 SQIVND (reference sequence). V was trimmed by 4 bases and J by 2 bases, leaving 18 bases between them. The CDR3 extends over 17 amino acids. The DNA for the CDR3 is TGTGCCAGTAGTAGCACCCAGGGGGGGATAACCTACAATGAGCAGTTCTTC. This gives the protein CASSSTQGGITYNEQFF.